The rows below give T cell receptor beta chains drawn from one sample of a study of stem cell transplantation in POMP-related autoinflammatory disease. TCRdb keeps only in-frame clones here, not all; method: immunoSEQ multiplex PCR. The sample lists approximately 1,300 clones, around three quarters occurring once. Sequencing was performed on Tregs from PBMCs, taken before stem cell transplantation. Every receptor here comes from a human donor with POMP-related autoinflammation and immune dysregulation (PRAID). Each CDR3 is given with its conserved first and last residue. Fields, in order: clone size, V gene, D gene, J gene, CDR3 DNA, CDR3 protein. A D gene is named only where the DNA matches it firmly. Size values are once, few and many counts, or a class for expanded clones, and some rows have none.

>NA|TRBV29-1|NA|TRBJ1-6
TGCAGCGTTGAAGTACAGGGAGAGCCCCTCCACTTT
CSVEVQGEPLHF
>NA|TRBV7-3|TRBD2|TRBJ2-2
TGTGCCAGCAGCTCGACTAGCGGGGGGCCGAGCACCGGGGAGCTGTTTTTT
CASSSTSGGPSTGELFF
>NA|TRBV20-1|NA|TRBJ1-2
TGCAGTGCAAAGACAGACGGCTACACCTTC
CSAKTDGYTF
>NA|TRBV5-1|TRBD1|TRBJ1-4
TGCGCCAGCAGCTTGACAGGGGGTGAAAAACTGTTTTTT
CASSLTGGEKLFF
>NA|TRBV30|NA|TRBJ2-3
TGTGCCTGGAGTAGGAGGAGAGGGACGATCAAGACAGATACGCAGTATTTT
CAWSRRRGTIKTDTQYF
>NA|TRBV5-1|NA|TRBJ1-4
TGCGCCAGCAGCTTGACAACAACTAATGAAAAACTGTTTTTT
CASSLTTTNEKLFF
>NA|TRBV7-4|TRBD2|TRBJ2-7
TGTGCCAGCAGCTCGAAGCGGGAGGTTCCCTACGAGCAGTACTTC
CASSSKREVPYEQYF
>NA|TRBV7-9|NA|TRBJ1-2
TGTGCCAGCAGCTTCCCCCCACGGACGGGGGGTGGTGGCTACACCTTC
CASSFPPRTGGGGYTF
>NA|TRBV27|NA|TRBJ2-3
TGTGCCAGCAGTTTCGAGGGAAGTACAGATACGCAGTATTTT
CASSFEGSTDTQYF
>NA|TRBV5-1|NA|TRBJ2-3
TGCGCCAGCAGCTTGGACGGTATCGGTGGCACAGATACGCAGTATTTT
CASSLDGIGGTDTQYF
>few|TRBV5-1|NA|TRBJ1-2
TGCGCCAGCAGCACCCAGACAGGAGGAGGCTACACCTTC
CASSTQTGGGYTF
>NA|TRBV6-5|TRBD1|TRBJ2-7
TGTGCCAGCAGTTACTCGACAGGGGCTACCCACGAGCAGTACTTC
CASSYSTGATHEQYF
>NA|TRBV5-4|NA|TRBJ2-7
TGTGCCAGCAGCTTGGGAGGGGGTTACGAGCAGTACTTC
CASSLGGGYEQYF
>NA|TRBV9|TRBD2|TRBJ2-7
TGTGCCAGCGGGACTAGCGGGTACGAGCAGTACTTC
CASGTSGYEQYF
>NA|TRBV19|TRBD2|TRBJ2-7
TGTGCCAGTAGTATTTTGGCTAGCGGGAGCTACGAGCAGTACTTC
CASSILASGSYEQYF
>NA|TRBV15|NA|TRBJ1-1
TGTGCCACCAGCAGAGTGGGCGCGGGTACTGAAGCTTTCTTT
CATSRVGAGTEAFF
>NA|TRBV29-1|NA|TRBJ2-4
TGCAGCGTTGGAAGGGGGAACATTCAGTACTTC
CSVGRGNIQYF
>NA|TRBV4-1|NA|TRBJ2-6
TGCGCCAGCAGCCAAGAAGGTGGGCGGTACGGGGCCAACGTCCTGACTTTC
CASSQEGGRYGANVLTF
>NA|TRBV11-2|NA|TRBJ1-1
TGTGCCAGCAGCTTAGTACGGGGGCCTGCCGGTGAAGCTTTCTTT
CASSLVRGPAGEAFF
>few|TRBV10-2|NA|TRBJ2-2
TGCGCCAGCGGTTCGTGGTACACCGGGGAGCTGTTTTTT
CASGSWYTGELFF
>NA|TRBV13|TRBD1|TRBJ2-1
TGTGCCAGCAGCTTAGGCCCGGGACAGGGATACAATGAGCAGTTCTTC
CASSLGPGQGYNEQFF
>NA|TRBV19|NA|TRBJ1-5
TGTGCCAGTAGTAAACAGGCCTGGGGTAGCAATCAGCCCCAGCATTTT
CASSKQAWGSNQPQHF
>once|TRBV7-9|TRBD2|TRBJ2-1
TGTGCCAGCAGCCGTCCTAGCGGGGTGCTCTTTAATGAGCAGTTCTTC
CASSRPSGVLFNEQFF
>NA|TRBV5-6|NA|TRBJ2-3
TGTGCCAGCAGCCCCGTGGGGGCGGGGCTTAGCACAGATACGCAGTATTTT
CASSPVGAGLSTDTQYF
>NA|TRBV10-3|NA|TRBJ1-1
TGTGCCATCAGTGCAGGGGTGAACACTGAAGCTTTCTTT
CAISAGVNTEAFF
>NA|TRBV19|NA|TRBJ1-6
TGTGCCAGTAGAGAGGCGGTAAATGGTAATTCACCCCTCCACTTT
CASREAVNGNSPLHF
>NA|TRBV30|TRBD1|TRBJ2-2
TGTGCCTTAGAGGGGGCGGGGGAGCTGTTTTTT
CALEGAGELFF